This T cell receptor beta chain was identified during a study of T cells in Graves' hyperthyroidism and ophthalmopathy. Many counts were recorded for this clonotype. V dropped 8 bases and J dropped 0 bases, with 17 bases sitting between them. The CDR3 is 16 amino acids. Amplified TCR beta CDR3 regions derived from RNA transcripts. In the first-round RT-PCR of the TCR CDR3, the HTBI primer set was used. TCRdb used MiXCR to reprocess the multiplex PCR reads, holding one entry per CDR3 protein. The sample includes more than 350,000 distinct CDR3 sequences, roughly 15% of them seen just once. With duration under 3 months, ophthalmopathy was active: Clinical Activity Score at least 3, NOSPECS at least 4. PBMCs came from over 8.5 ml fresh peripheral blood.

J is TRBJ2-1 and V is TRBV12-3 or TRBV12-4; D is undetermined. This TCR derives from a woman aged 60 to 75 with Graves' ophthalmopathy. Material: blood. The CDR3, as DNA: TGTGCCAGCCGTCAACCTCAGGCTAGCTCCTACAATGAGCAGTTCTTC. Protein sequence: CASRQPQASSYNEQFF.